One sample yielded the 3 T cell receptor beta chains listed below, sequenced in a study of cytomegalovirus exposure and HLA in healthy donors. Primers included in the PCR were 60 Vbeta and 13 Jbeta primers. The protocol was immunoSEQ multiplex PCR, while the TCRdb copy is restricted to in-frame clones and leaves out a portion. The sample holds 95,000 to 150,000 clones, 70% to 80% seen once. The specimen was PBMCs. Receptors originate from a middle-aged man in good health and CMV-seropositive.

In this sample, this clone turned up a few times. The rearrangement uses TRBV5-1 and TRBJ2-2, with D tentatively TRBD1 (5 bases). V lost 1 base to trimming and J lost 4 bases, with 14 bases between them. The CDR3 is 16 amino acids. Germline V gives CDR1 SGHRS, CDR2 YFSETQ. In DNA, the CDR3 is TGCGCCAGCAGCTTGCAGGGATCAGGAGTCACCGGGGAGCTGTTTTTT. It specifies CASSLQGSGVTGELFF.

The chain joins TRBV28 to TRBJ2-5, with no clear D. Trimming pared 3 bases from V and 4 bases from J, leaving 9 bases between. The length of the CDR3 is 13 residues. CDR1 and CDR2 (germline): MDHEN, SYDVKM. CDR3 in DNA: TGTGCCAGCAGTTTCTTGCCCAGAGAGACCCAGTACTTC. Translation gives CASSFLPRETQYF. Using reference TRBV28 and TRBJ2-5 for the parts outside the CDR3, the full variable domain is DVKVTQSSRYLVKRTGEKVFLECVQDMDHENMFWYRQDPGLGLRLIYFSYDVKMKEKGDIPEGYSVSREKKERFSLILESASTNQTSMYLCASSFLPRETQYFGPGTRLLVL.

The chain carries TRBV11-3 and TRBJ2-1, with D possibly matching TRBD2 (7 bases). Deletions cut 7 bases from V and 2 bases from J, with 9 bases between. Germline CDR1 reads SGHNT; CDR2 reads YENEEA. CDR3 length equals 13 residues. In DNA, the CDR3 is TGTGCCAGCACGGGGGGCGCCTACAATGAGCAGTTCTTC. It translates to CASTGGAYNEQFF.